Each of the 11 T cell receptor beta chains below was sequenced from the same sample in a study of T-cell memory formation after mild COVID-19. MiXCR was run by TCRdb on the 5' RACE reads, yielding one entry per CDR3 protein. The table lists roughly 150,000 distinct CDR3 sequences, roughly 15% of them singletons. The sequenced material came from PBMCs or a T cell subset sorted from them (not recorded which). These receptors all come from an adult woman who had mild COVID-19 (a few samples of this study predate the infection). Cell type and time point are not known.

This clonotype occurred a few times. V usage is TRBV24-1 and J usage is TRBJ2-1, with D uncertain. V dropped 7 bases and J dropped 10 bases, with 4 bases sitting between them. The length of the CDR3 is 9 residues. Germline-derived CDR1 and CDR2 are KGHDR and SFDVKD. As DNA, the CDR3 is TGTGCCACCAGCCTCGAGCAGTTCTTC. It codes for CATSLEQFF.

This chain uses TRBV4-3 with TRBJ2-7, with 12 nucleotides matching TRBD2. The length of the CDR3 is 17 residues. V shed 3 bases and J 2 bases; nucleotides not matched to a gene: 8. Germline V gene lookup returns CDR1 LGHNA and CDR2 YSLEER. The CDR3 spells CASSQFTSGRPPYEQYF. The DNA of the CDR3 is TGCGCCAGCAGCCAGTTCACTAGCGGGAGGCCCCCCTACGAGCAGTACTTC.

This clonotype was observed a handful of times. The CDR3 region is CASSLLTGWTEAFF. Here the CDR3 DNA reads TGTGCCAGCAGCTTGTTGACGGGATGGACTGAAGCTTTCTTT. The V gene is TRBV5-5, the J gene TRBJ1-1; no clear D. CDR1 and CDR2 from the germline V gene are SGHKS and YYEKEE (reference sequence). V lost 1 base to trimming and J lost 5 bases, with 12 bases between them. The CDR3 runs 14 residues.

The rearrangement links TRBV12-5 to TRBJ2-1; 10 bases line up with TRBD2. Unmatched junction bases numbered 4, after V lost 5 bases and J lost 3 bases. The CDR3 sequence is 15 residues long. Germline lookup yields CDR1 LGHNT and CDR2 FRNRAP. Written as DNA, the CDR3 is TGTGCTAGTGGTACCTGGACTAGCGGCTACAATGAGCAGTTCTTC. Translated: CASGTWTSGYNEQFF.

This sequence joins TRBV7-3 and TRBJ1-5, with D tentatively TRBD1 (6 bases). The CDR3 is 18 residues long. The V end lost 1 base, the J end lost 0 bases, and 16 bases lay between the germline ends. Per the germline V gene, CDR1 is SGHTA and CDR2 is FQGTGA. Written as DNA, the CDR3 is TGTGCCAGCAGCTTAAGGTTGTGGACAGCCTATAGCAATCAGCCCCAGCATTTT. Translated, it gives CASSLRLWTAYSNQPQHF.

This chain uses TRBV20-1 with TRBJ2-3; no clear D gene. V was cut by 6 bases and J by 0 bases, with 13 bases left in between. The germline CDR1 and CDR2 sequences are DFQATT and SNEGSKA (reference sequence). The CDR3 has 14 residues. The CDR3 nucleotides are TGCAGTGCGAGACCCTATACTAGCACAGATACGCAGTATTTT. It specifies CSARPYTSTDTQYF.

This chain links TRBV20-1 with TRBJ1-1; D gene uncertain. V gave up 5 bases and J gave up 0 bases, with 13 bases separating them. Germline-derived CDR1 and CDR2 are DFQATT and SNEGSKA (reference sequence). CDR3 size: 14 residues. The CDR3, as DNA: TGCAGTGCTCCTAAGACAAGGATGAACACTGAAGCTTTCTTT. It specifies CSAPKTRMNTEAFF.

This clonotype was counted a few times. This chain uses TRBV18 with TRBJ1-5; tentative D call: TRBD1 (6 bases). CDR3 size: 16 residues. CDR1 and CDR2 (germline): KGHSH, LQKENI. With 1 base removed from V and 0 bases from J, the gap between germline ends came to 10 bases. The CDR3 loop reads CASSPQTGDSNQPQHF. The CDR3 coding sequence is TGTGCCAGCTCACCACAGACAGGAGATAGCAATCAGCCCCAGCATTTT.

This clonotype was picked up a small number of times. The genes are TRBV2 and TRBJ2-5, with D maybe TRBD1 (6 bases). CDR1 and CDR2 from the germline V gene are SNHLY and FYNNEI. The CDR3 runs 13 residues. V lost 4 bases and J lost 2, with 8 bases in between. CDR3 nucleotides: TGTGCCAGCAGTGCAGGGGCTCAAGAGACCCAGTACTTC. Translated: CASSAGAQETQYF. Full variable domain (missing parts from reference TRBV2 and TRBJ2-5): EPEVTQTPSHQVTQMGQEVILRCVPISNHLYFYWYRQILGQKVEFLVSFYNNEISEKSEIFDDQFSVERPDGSNFTLKIRSTKLEDSAMYFCASSAGAQETQYFGPGTRLLVL.

This clonotype has more than one count but fewer than ten. Its ends do not fully match the called genes, so a read error is possible. The J gene is TRBJ2-3, the V gene TRBV20-1; the match to TRBD2 covers 8 bases. This CDR3 region has 14 residues. The germline V gene has CDR1 DFQATT and CDR2 SNEGSKA (reference sequence). The CDR3 bases are TGCAGTGCCAGAGGGCGGGGGGACACAGATACGCAGTATTTT. Residues: CSARGRGDTDTQYF.

There are a few counts of this clonotype. The chain couples TRBV6-6 to TRBJ1-6; D might be TRBD1 (6 bases). CDR3 size: 14 residues. The germline CDR1 and CDR2 sequences are MNHNY and SVGAGI (reference sequence). V was trimmed by 7 bases and J by 14 bases, leaving 21 bases between them. CDR3 nucleotide sequence: TGTGCCAGCATGCAGGGGAAAAGATCGTCTTCCCTCCACTTT. It encodes CASMQGKRSSSLHF.